The entry that follows covers one T cell receptor beta chain sequence. Produced via immunoSEQ multiplex PCR; TCRdb's table is partial and in-frame only. The sample consists of around 310,000 clones, around 89% of them appearing once. The data belong to a study of blood T cell repertoires in COVID-19. Study-wide background: PBMCs, B-cell-depleted T cells, or T cells were the source of the cDNA or gDNA that made up the material.

V dropped 5 bases and J dropped 6 bases, with 11 bases sitting between them. The CDR3 extends over 12 amino acids. Germline V CDR1 and CDR2: GTSNPN, SVGIG (reference sequence). The receptor's source is a woman aged 50 to 60 with active or convalescent COVID-19. This rearrangement joins TRBV30 to TRBJ2-1; TRBD2 is a possible D gene (5 bases). Sequences were obtained from peripheral blood. The CDR3 DNA reads TGTGCCTGGGGGGTGAGGGTCAATGAGCAGTTCTTC. Encoded protein: CAWGVRVNEQFF.